This T cell receptor (beta chain) was found in a study of CD8 T cells in Susac syndrome. On this clonotype: Its target is not known.

The CDR3 totals 12 residues. V gave up 6 bases and J gave up 7 bases, with 13 bases separating them. Germline assignment: CDR1 DFQATT and CDR2 SNEGSKA (reference sequence). General study results and limits: It was acknowledged by the study that relatively few individuals were included in its TCR sequencing and HLA analysis.

RNA was extracted with the RNeasy kit, and a quantity of about 0.45 to 1 ug was reverse transcribed using random hexamers. By means of immunoSEQ multiplex PCR, TCR beta CDR3 spanning 54 Vbeta and 13 Jbeta underwent amplification. A single record per CDR3 protein comes from TCRdb applying MiXCR to the immunoSEQ multiplex PCR reads. The sample shows around 300,000 distinct CDR3 sequences, 75% to 90% of them seen only once. The sequence came from a human donor with multiple sclerosis. The specimen sequenced was CD8+ T cells from PBMCs. The chain carries TRBV20-1 and TRBJ2-1; TRBD2 might be the D (5 bases). Written as DNA, the CDR3 is TGCAGTGCCCGAATAGGCGGGAATGAGCAGTTCTTC. Protein product: CSARIGGNEQFF.